This TCR beta chain was documented in a study of cytomegalovirus exposure and HLA in healthy donors (dated by TCRdb to 2016 to 2017). Context from the whole study: An earlier analysis of approximately 600 of the donors reported more than 250 Gb of sequence data and some 120 million unique TCR beta sequences from roughly 180 million T cells. The aim of the study was to test whether cataloging public T cell receptors could identify signatures of past pathogen exposure. A separate validation cohort of over a hundred different subjects was used in addition to the roughly 720-subject first cohort. Using immunosequencing, the study profiled T cell repertoires from fewer than 700 subjects and related those repertoires to cytomegalovirus serostatus. Across roughly 420 genotyped donors of the cohort, an average of roughly 250,000 unique TCR beta nucleotide sequences per donor were sequenced, and approximately 19% of those sequences were non-productive. All discovery cohort repertoires had been generated using a single sequencing platform. In a later genetic analysis, genome-wide SNP genotypes for about three fifths of the roughly 670 donors were used, and that subset was treated as a discovery cohort. Donor age, sex, ethnicity and CMV serostatus were collected together with the repertoire data. Typing coverage varied by locus: 629-630 donors for A, B, C, DRB1 and DQB1; roughly 520 for DQA1; more than 600 for DPA1; around 490 for DPB1. HLA typing included class I and class II loci at four-digit resolution. An early release that covered some 630 HLA-typed donors contained about 300 gigabases of sequencing data and about 93 million unique TCR sequences. Of the approximately 400 genotyped donors, roughly 80% were placed in the genetic ancestry cluster associated with self-reported Caucasian donors. The study combined high-throughput TCR immunosequencing, statistical association of individual TCRs with disease status, and machine learning to predict cytomegalovirus infection status. The later analysis used no new phenotypic data to find candidate immune exposures, relying instead on TCR beta sequences and their occurrence across donors. Because of strong linkage in the cohort, roughly 5 DR-DQ haplotypes were treated as single units for association and clustering. To study patterns of TCR occurrence, a later analysis re-analyzed previously published TCR beta repertoires from several hundred donors and added high-resolution HLA genotyping. To decide whether each TCR beta V gene segment behaved as functional or pseudogenic, an earlier analysis of some 600 of the donors relied on high-throughput TCR beta sequencing. Summary of the overall study and its limitations: Three of the identified cytomegalovirus-associated TCR beta chains were confirmed in vitro to be specific for cytomegalovirus antigens. The classifier was reported to diagnose cytomegalovirus status with high specificity and sensitivity in both the original and validation cohorts. The presence/absence analyses assumed that sequencing depth was roughly uniform across donors, and that assumption may not be true. CMV serostatus was the only immune exposure information available for the cohort. It was suggested by the authors that the approach could potentially be generalized to other disease states and immunological phenotypes. Because HLA typing was unavailable for some donors at each locus, only the typed subset was used in association tests. A later analysis associated about 17,000 TCR beta sequences with specific HLA alleles at a false discovery rate of 0.05. The earlier analysis of some 560 of the donors excluded roughly 17 rarely observed V segments, including chromosome 9 orphons, because counts were too low. Compared with the approximately 600-donor mean, donors in an Asian-associated ancestry cluster had fewer N-insertions in productive TCRs, according to a later genetic analysis. When HLA alleles, especially DR and DQ, strongly co-occurred, attributing TCR associations to individual alleles was difficult. The sequencing pipeline was judged likely to have produced a cluster of highly shared sequence variants as a technical artifact. Some IMGT-functional V segments, including TRBV6-2 and TRBV6-3, could not be told apart with the 87-base-pair reads, so those segments were excluded. In a later analysis, TCR association rates were found to vary across HLA loci, with the most associated TCRs seen for DRB1 alleles and the fewest for HLA-C alleles. Linkage disequilibrium might explain the correlated functional status among segregating V segments, but an unknown experimental factor could not be ruled out. A total of roughly 160 TCR beta chains were listed by the study as associated with cytomegalovirus. In a later genetic analysis, a missense DCLRE1C variant was associated with V-gene and J-gene trimming of TCR beta chains, and the association was replicated in an independent cohort. A later analysis found that HLA-associated TCR beta chains were more clonally expanded and had lower generation probabilities than equally common non-associated chains. In a later analysis, several top co-occurrence clusters were reported to appear linked to parvovirus B19, influenza, CMV and Epstein-Barr virus. This cohort had only TCR beta chains sequenced, and the lack of alpha or paired-chain data limited which features could be detected. Across donors, most TCR sequences were observed very rarely, whereas some public TCRs were present in many individuals. A further reported finding was that TCR beta sequences accurately predicted the HLA-A and HLA-B alleles for most subjects in the first cohort. In an earlier analysis of around 600 of the donors, most TCR beta V segments were observed in productive rearrangements about 90% or about 30% of the time, broadly matching IMGT annotations. According to a later analysis, most CMV-associated TCR beta chains appeared to be HLA-restricted, and the HLA associations seemed to be driven largely by CMV exposure.

The V end gives up 6 bases and the J end 8 bases, leaving 6 bases in the junction not matched to a gene. The CDR3 is 13 residues long, ends included. The kept DNA is CDR3 alone, 39 bases in frame from the first base. CDR1 ENHRY and CDR2 SYGVKD are derived from the germline V gene. As concerns this clone: Its target antigen remains unknown. Because it lacks the conserved phenylalanine or tryptophan at the end, this CDR3 is likely a read error.

In total, just over 650 healthy bone marrow donors made up the cohort. Cohort members were all nominally healthy when sampled, although unrecorded immune exposures were likely present. The donor was CMV seropositive and belonged to the group of 250 to 300 seropositive cohort members. A peripheral blood sample was provided by each donor, and peripheral blood mononuclear cells were used for TCR beta sequencing. Genomic DNA was extracted from the blood cell samples with the Qiagen DNeasy Blood Extraction Kit. The library was built by means of the immunoSEQ multiplex PCR assay. For the multiplex PCR, a mixture combining 60 forward primers for TCR Vbeta segments and 13 reverse primers for TCR Jbeta segments was used. The CDR3 region of rearranged TCR beta genes was amplified from genomic DNA with a multiplex PCR assay. The Illumina HiSeq System was used to sequence the amplified TCR beta libraries as 87-base-pair reads. In the source study's methods: A later analysis counted some 80 million unique TCR beta chains across the roughly 700 repertoires, and 9 million to 14 million of these chains were shared by at least two donors. To remove PCR and sequencing errors, raw reads were error-corrected and collapsed into unique sequences using a nearest-neighbor algorithm that merged closely related sequences. V, D and J gene segments were assigned by aligning CDR3 sequences to IMGT reference sequences. For a sequence to be retained, at least a six-nucleotide match to both a V gene segment and a J gene segment was required. Rearrangements were called productive when the CDR3 lacked stop codons and stayed in frame with V and J; all others were non-productive. Following IMGT convention, CDR3 was defined as the stretch from the second conserved V-encoded cysteine up to the conserved J-encoded phenylalanine. In an earlier analysis of 500 to 650 of the donors, sequences lacking an unambiguous match to a single V gene segment were excluded. In an earlier analysis of 587 of the donors, V segments were called functional above 56.7% productive rearrangements and were called segregating when the between-donor standard deviation exceeded 5%. To diagnose cytomegalovirus status from the catalog of TCR beta chain sequences, a statistical classification framework was built. In a later analysis, TCR nucleotide sequences were compared against IMGT/GENE-DB human TR gene sequences so that V and J genes could be assigned. The TCRdist pipeline was used in a later analysis to assign CDR3 sequences and most-parsimonious VDJ recombination scenarios. A later analysis defined each TCR beta chain by its CDR3 amino acid sequence plus V-gene family, and excluded reads lacking a unique V-gene family. As a way to deal with suspected cross-contamination and a sequencing artifact, a later analysis dropped more than 500 nucleotide sequences that were highly shared and had low generation probability. For each public chain, a later analysis derived a clonal expansion index from normalized ranks of inferred template counts within each repertoire. In a later analysis, generation probabilities were computed using a VDJ recombination model fitted to out-of-frame rearrangements, and the results were checked against IGoR. In a later analysis, TCR-TCR, TCR-HLA and TCR-CMV co-occurrence was scored with hypergeometric tests, and a repertoire-size bias correction was applied to TCR pairs. A later analysis estimated false discovery rates by permuting HLA or CMV assignments 20 times. In a later analysis, co-occurring TCRs were grouped using DBSCAN, and TCRdist sequence similarity was added for clustering within HLA-allele-positive subsets. For co-occurrence clustering, repertoires with fewer than 30,000 or more than 120,000 public chains were excluded, along with about five repertoires with anomalous nucleotide sharing. The immuneACCESS repertoire file appears here via TCRdb, limited to in-frame rearrangements. These files lack a portion of the clones; in checked studies, under half of the deficit traces to unresolved V genes, and the cause of the others is not known. D and trimming come from the DNA, and the V and J calls and clone size come from that table. The sample contains tens of thousands of clones, around 79% of them found a single time. About 14% of the sample is in the top ten clones.

The chain joins TRBV10-3 to TRBJ1-2, with 10 central nucleotides matching TRBD1. The TCR sequence derives from a woman in her forties in good health and CMV-seropositive. The specimen sequenced was PBMCs. The base sequence is TGTGCCATCAGCAGGGACAGGGGAGACGGCTACACCCTC. Protein translation: CAISRDRGDGYTL.